The entry below describes one T cell receptor beta chain. Its antigen is still unknown. The data are from a study of Ad26.COV2.S vaccination and SARS-CoV-2 variants. Study-wide findings and caveats: The authors reported substantial breadth in spike-specific CD8+ and CD4+ T cell responses after vaccination. Individuals receiving vaccine had higher spike-specific TCR breadth than placebo recipients did.

Only in-frame clones appear in the TCRdb table, and some are missing; sequencing was by immunoSEQ multiplex PCR. The sample shows roughly 100,000 clones, over 60% of them seen only once. Germline assignment: CDR1 MDHEN and CDR2 SYDVKM. The CDR3 runs to 14 residues. V lost 6 bases and J 7 bases, leaving 16 bases between the germline ends. The chain combines TRBV28 with TRBJ2-1, with no clear D. The input for sequencing was peripheral blood, taken after recovery from COVID-19. This clonotype originated in a human donor who had recovered from COVID-19. The DNA of the CDR3 is TGTGCCAGCAGCACCTTGGGCGCCACTAATGAGCAGTTCTTC. This gives the protein CASSTLGATNEQFF. The full variable domain, in which reference TRBV28 and TRBJ2-1 provide the parts outside the CDR3, is DVKVTQSSRYLVKRTGEKVFLECVQDMDHENMFWYRQDPGLGLRLIYFSYDVKMKEKGDIPEGYSVSREKKERFSLILESASTNQTSMYLCASSTLGATNEQFFGPGTRLTVL.